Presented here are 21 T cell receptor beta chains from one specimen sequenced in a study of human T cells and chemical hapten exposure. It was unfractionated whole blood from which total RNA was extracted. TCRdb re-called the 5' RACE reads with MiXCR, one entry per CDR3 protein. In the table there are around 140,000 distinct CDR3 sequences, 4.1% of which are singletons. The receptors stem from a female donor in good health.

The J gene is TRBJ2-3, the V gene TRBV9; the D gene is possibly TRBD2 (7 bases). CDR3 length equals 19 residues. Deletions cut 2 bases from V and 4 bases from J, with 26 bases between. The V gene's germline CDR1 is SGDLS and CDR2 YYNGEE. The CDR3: CASSVFWRGPFILPDTQYF. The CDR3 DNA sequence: TGTGCCAGCAGCGTTTTTTGGCGGGGGCCGTTCATCCTCCCAGATACGCAGTATTTT.

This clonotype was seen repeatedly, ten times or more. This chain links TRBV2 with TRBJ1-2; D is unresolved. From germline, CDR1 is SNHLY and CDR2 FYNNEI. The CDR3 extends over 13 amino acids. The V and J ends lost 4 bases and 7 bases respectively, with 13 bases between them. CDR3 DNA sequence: TGTGCCAGCAGTGGAGCAGGAAGAATTGGCTACACCTTC. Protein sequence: CASSGAGRIGYTF.

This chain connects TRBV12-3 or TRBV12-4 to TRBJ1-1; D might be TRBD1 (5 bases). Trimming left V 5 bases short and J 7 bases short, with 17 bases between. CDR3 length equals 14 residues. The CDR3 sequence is CASSTNRGSCEAFF. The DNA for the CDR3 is TGTGCCAGCAGTACAAACCGGGGGTCTTGTGAAGCTTTCTTT.

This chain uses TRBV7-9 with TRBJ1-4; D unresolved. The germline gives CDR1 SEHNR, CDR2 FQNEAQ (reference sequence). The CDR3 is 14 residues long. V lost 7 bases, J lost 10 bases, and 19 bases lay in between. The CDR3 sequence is CASTLTADSGKLFF. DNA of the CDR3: TGTGCCAGCACCCTGACGGCAGACTCGGGAAAACTGTTTTTT.

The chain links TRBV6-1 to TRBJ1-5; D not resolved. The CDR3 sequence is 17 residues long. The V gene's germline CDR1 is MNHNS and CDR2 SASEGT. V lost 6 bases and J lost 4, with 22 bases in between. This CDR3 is CASRGGWAKAWNQPQHF. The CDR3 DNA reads TGTGCCAGCAGGGGAGGGTGGGCGAAGGCGTGGAATCAGCCCCAGCATTTT.

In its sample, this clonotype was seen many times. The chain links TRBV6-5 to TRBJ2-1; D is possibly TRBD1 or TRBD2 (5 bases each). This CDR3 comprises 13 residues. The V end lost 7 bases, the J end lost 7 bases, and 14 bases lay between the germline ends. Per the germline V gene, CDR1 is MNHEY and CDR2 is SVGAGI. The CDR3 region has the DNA TGTGCCAGCACCCCTGCATGGGGGAATGAGCAGTTCTTC. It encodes CASTPAWGNEQFF.

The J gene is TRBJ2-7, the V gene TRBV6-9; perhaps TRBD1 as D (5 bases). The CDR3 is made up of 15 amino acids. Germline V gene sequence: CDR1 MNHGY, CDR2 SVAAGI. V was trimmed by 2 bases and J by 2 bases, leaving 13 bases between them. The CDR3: CASSYHAGSPYEQYF. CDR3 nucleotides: TGTGCCAGCAGTTATCACGCAGGGTCCCCCTACGAGCAGTACTTC.

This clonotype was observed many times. This chain's CDR3 is CSAREGTSYEQYF. The CDR3 nucleotides read TGCAGTGCTAGAGAGGGTACGAGCTACGAGCAGTACTTC. V and J are TRBV20-1 and TRBJ2-7; D call uncertain. Trimming left V 0 bases short and J 3 bases short, with 9 bases between. This CDR3 comprises 13 residues. Germline V CDR1 and CDR2: DFQATT, SNEGSKA (reference sequence).

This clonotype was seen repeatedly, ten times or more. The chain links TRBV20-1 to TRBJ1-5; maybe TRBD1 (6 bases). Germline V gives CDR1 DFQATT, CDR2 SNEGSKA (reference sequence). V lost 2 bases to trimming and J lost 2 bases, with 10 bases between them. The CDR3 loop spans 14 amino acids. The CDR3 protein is CSARRGGGNQPQHF. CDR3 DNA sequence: TGCAGTGCTAGAAGGGGGGGGGGCAATCAGCCCCAGCATTTT.

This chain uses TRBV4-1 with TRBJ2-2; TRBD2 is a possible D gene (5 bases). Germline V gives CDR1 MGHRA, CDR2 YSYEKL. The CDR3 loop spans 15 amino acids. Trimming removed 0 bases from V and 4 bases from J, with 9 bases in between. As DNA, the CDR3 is TGCGCCAGCAGCCAAGAGGCGGGCCTCACCGGGGAGCTGTTTTTT. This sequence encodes CASSQEAGLTGELFF.

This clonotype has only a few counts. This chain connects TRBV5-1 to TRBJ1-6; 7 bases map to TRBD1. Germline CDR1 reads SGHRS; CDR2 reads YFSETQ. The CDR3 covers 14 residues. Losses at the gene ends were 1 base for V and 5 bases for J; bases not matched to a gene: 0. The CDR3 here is CASSLTGDNSPLHF. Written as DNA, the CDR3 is TGCGCCAGCAGCTTGACAGGGGATAATTCACCCCTCCACTTT.

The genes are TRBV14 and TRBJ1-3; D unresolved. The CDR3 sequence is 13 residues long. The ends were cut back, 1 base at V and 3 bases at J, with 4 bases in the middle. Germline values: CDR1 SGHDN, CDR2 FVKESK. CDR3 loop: CASSQVSGNTIYF. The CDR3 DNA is TGTGCCAGCAGCCAAGTTAGTGGAAACACCATATATTTT.

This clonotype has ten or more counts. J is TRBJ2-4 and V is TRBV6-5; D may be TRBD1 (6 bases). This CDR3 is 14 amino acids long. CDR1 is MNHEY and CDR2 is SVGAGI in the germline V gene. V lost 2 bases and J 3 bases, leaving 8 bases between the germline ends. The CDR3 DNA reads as TGTGCCAGCAGTTACGTGGACAGCAAAAACATTCAGTACTTC. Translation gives CASSYVDSKNIQYF.

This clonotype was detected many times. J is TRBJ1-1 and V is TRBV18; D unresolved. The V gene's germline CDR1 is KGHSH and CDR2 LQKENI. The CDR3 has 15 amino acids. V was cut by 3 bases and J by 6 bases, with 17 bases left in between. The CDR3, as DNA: TGTGCCAGCTCACCGTCTAAACTACGGGTTGCTGAAGCTTTCTTT. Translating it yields CASSPSKLRVAEAFF.

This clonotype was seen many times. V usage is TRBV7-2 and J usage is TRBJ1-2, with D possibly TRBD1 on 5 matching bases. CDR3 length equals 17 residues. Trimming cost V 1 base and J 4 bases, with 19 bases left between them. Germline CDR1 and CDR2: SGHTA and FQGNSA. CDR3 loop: CASSLVGVQGISYGYTF. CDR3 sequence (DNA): TGTGCCAGCAGCTTAGTCGGTGTTCAGGGAATTAGCTATGGCTACACCTTC.

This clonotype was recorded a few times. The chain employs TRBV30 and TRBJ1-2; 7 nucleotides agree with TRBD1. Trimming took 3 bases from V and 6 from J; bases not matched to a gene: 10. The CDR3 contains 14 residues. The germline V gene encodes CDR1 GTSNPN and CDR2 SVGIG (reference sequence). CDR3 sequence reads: CAWRDRSPFHGYTF. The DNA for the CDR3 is TGTGCCTGGAGGGACAGGTCTCCGTTCCATGGCTACACCTTC.

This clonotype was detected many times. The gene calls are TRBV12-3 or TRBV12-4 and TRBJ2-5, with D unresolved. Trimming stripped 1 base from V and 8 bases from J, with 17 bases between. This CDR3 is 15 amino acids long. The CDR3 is CASSLVDPDTSTQYF. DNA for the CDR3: TGTGCCAGCAGTTTAGTGGACCCCGATACGTCCACCCAGTACTTC.

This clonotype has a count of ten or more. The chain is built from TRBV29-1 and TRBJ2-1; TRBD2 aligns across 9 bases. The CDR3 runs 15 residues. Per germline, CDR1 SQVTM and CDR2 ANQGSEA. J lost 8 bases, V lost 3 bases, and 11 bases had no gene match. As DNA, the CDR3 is TGCAGCGTTGATCCCCGCGGGGGGGCCTCCGATGAGCAGTTCTTC. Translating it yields CSVDPRGGASDEQFF.

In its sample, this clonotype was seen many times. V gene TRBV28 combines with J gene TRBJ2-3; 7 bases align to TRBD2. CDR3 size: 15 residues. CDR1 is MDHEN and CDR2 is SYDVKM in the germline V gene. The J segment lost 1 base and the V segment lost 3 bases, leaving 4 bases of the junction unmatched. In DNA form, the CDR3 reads TGTGCCAGCAGTTTGGCGGGGGAGGGCACAGATACGCAGTATTTT. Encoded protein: CASSLAGEGTDTQYF.

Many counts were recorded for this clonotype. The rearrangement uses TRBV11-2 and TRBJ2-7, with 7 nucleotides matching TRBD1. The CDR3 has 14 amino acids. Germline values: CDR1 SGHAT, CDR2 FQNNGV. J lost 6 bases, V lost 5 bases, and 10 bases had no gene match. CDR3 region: CASSRTTGIAEQYF. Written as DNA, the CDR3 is TGTGCCAGCAGCCGGACGACAGGGATCGCCGAGCAGTACTTC. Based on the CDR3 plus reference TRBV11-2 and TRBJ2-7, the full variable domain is EAGVAQSPRYKIIEKRQSVAFWCNPISGHATLYWYQQILGQGPKLLIQFQNNGVVDDSQLPKDRFSAERLKGVDSTLKIQPAKLEDSAVYLCASSRTTGIAEQYFGPGTRLTVT.

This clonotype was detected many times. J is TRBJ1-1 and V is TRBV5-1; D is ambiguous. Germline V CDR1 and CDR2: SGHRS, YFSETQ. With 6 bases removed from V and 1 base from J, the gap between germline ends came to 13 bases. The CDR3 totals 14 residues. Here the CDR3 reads CASKGFSGNTEAFF. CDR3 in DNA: TGCGCCAGCAAGGGTTTCTCGGGGAACACTGAAGCTTTCTTT.